This TCR beta chain stems from a study of blood T cell repertoires in COVID-19. Study context: T cells, B-cell-depleted T cells, or PBMCs supplied cDNA or gDNA.

The table came from immunoSEQ multiplex PCR; TCRdb's copy has only in-frame clones and leaves some out. Here the sample spans approximately 200,000 clones, 85% being singletons. This clone was counted once. Sequencing input: peripheral blood. This clonotype was sampled from a man in his forties or fifties with acute or convalescent COVID-19.

For the CDR3, the DNA is TGTGCCAGCAGTCTGGGGGGGGACACCGGGGAGCTGTTTTTT. Protein product: CASSLGGDTGELFF. The chain joins TRBV6-5 to TRBJ2-2; TRBD2 agrees at 7 bases. The V gene's germline CDR1 is MNHEY and CDR2 SVGAGI. Germline trimming cut 5 bases from V and 3 bases from J; bases unmatched to any gene: 3. CDR3 length: 14 residues.